This T cell receptor (beta chain) was captured in a study of PD-L1 blockade in urothelial cancer. The CDR3 length is 11 residues. Trimming took off 3 bases at V and 6 bases at J, with 4 bases between the two ends. CDR1 LGHNT and CDR2 FRNRAP come from the germline V gene. Spiking of synthetic TCR analog templates was performed in each PCR. Data came from immunoSEQ multiplex PCR; TCRdb stores just in-frame clones and leaves some out. Counted here are 25,000 to 30,000 clones, 79% occurring once; the ten biggest clones make up 3% to 4%. Time point meaning: peripheral blood 6 weeks after treatment start. The receptor was derived from a man between 65 and 79 years old with urothelial cancer. The chain joins TRBV12-5 to TRBJ2-3; no definite D call. The sequenced sample was PBMCs, obtained around atezolizumab (anti-PD-L1) treatment. The CDR3 DNA follows: TGTGCTAGTGGTTTCTTGGATACGCAGTATTTT. Encoded protein: CASGFLDTQYF.